This TCR beta chain was sequenced in a study of vaccination effects on CD4 cells after COVID-19. Study-level information: Two doses of BNT162b2 or mRNA-1273 vaccine were administered to participants.

This CDR3 is 15 amino acids long. Trimming cost V 4 bases and J 4 bases; bases outside gene matches: 5. Germline CDR1 is SGHKS and CDR2 is YYEKEE (reference sequence). Following 10 days of culture, CD4+ T cells were isolated. Only in-frame clones appear in the TCRdb table, and some are missing; sequencing was by immunoSEQ multiplex PCR. The table has some 40,000 clones, around 76% seen once. Comments on this clone: Its specificity is not known.

This clonotype originated in a human donor who received a COVID-19 vaccine. The V call is TRBV5-5, the J call TRBJ2-2; TRBD1 aligns across 9 bases. Sequences were derived from CD4+ T cells from PBMCs cultured without peptide, sampled before COVID-19 vaccination. CDR3 nucleotide sequence: TGTGCCAGCAGCCGGGACAGGGAAAGCACCGGGGAGCTGTTTTTT. The encoded protein is CASSRDRESTGELFF.